This is a list of T cell receptor beta chains from one sample in a study of identical twins. TCRdb fed the 5' RACE reads into MiXCR, producing one record per CDR3 protein. The table lists approximately 250,000 distinct CDR3 sequences, roughly 7.1% of them singletons. These records were also assigned to another study, of T cells expressing NK-cell markers.

Sequencing was carried out using CD8+ T cells sorted from blood. These receptors came from a young woman in good health. CDR3s include the opening cysteine and the closing phenylalanine or tryptophan. The D gene is left open where the match is weak. Size values are once, few and many counts, or a class for expanded clones, and some rows have none.

>TRBV12-3/TRBV12-4|.|TRBJ2-1|TRBD2|17
TGTGCCAGCAGATTTTCTCCGATAGCGGGAGGGTCAGATGAGCAGTTCTTC
CASRFSPIAGGSDEQFF
>TRBV9|.|TRBJ2-7|.|14
TGTGCCAGCAGCGTAAGTGGCTACTCCTACGAGCAGTACTTC
CASSVSGYSYEQYF
>TRBV12-3/TRBV12-4|many|TRBJ2-1|TRBD2|15
TGTGCCAGCAGTTTTAGGCTAGCGGTTCGCAATGAGCAGTTCTTC
CASSFRLAVRNEQFF
>TRBV12-3/TRBV12-4|many|TRBJ2-3|.|15
TGTGCCAGCAGTTTCCTGGGTATCGGCACAGATACGCAGTATTTT
CASSFLGIGTDTQYF
>TRBV28|few|TRBJ1-3|TRBD1|14
TGTGCCAGCAGCAGGACAGGGGGTGGAAACACCATATATTTT
CASSRTGGGNTIYF
>TRBV5-1|many|TRBJ1-1|.|15
TGCGCCAGCAGCTGGACTCAGGGTTTTGGCACTGAAGCTTTCTTT
CASSWTQGFGTEAFF
>TRBV27|.|TRBJ2-7|.|14
TGTGCCAGCAGTGGAGGCCCTCTCTCCTACGAGCAGTACTTC
CASSGGPLSYEQYF
>TRBV5-6|.|TRBJ2-3|.|20
TGTGCCAGCAGCCCCTGGCTCCTCTCTAGCGCCCTGACTAGCACAGATACGCAGTATTTT
CASSPWLLSSALTSTDTQYF
>TRBV5-5|.|TRBJ2-5|.|13
TGTGCCAGCAGCTATTGGGAGTTGGAGACCCAGTACTTC
CASSYWELETQYF
>TRBV9|few|TRBJ1-1|TRBD1|15
TGTGCCAGCAGCGTGGTAGGACAGGGGGGGACTGAAGCTTTCTTT
CASSVVGQGGTEAFF
>TRBV9|few|TRBJ2-3|TRBD1|15
TGTGCCAGCAGCGTCGGGACAGGCATCACAGATACGCAGTATTTT
CASSVGTGITDTQYF
>TRBV20-1|many|TRBJ2-1|TRBD2|15
TGCAGTGCTACGATCCCTAGCGGGAGAAGTAATGAGCAGTTCTTC
CSATIPSGRSNEQFF
>TRBV7-9|few|TRBJ2-7|.|14
TGTGCCAGCAGCTCGGGCGAACACCAATTCGAGCAGTACTTC
CASSSGEHQFEQYF
>TRBV5-1|many|TRBJ2-5|.|11
TGCGCCAGCGCAGGGGAAGAGACCCAGTACTTC
CASAGEETQYF
>TRBV4-3|many|TRBJ2-7|.|16
TGCGCCAGCAGCCAAGACGAAAGCCAGGGGCCCTACGAGCAGTACTTC
CASSQDESQGPYEQYF
>TRBV12-3/TRBV12-4|many|TRBJ1-1|TRBD1|14
TGTGCCAGCAGTTTGGGGACAGGGTACACTGAAGCTTTCTTT
CASSLGTGYTEAFF
>TRBV10-2|.|TRBJ2-7|.|13
TGCGCCAGCAGGGAGGCGACCCTCTACGAGCAGTACTTC
CASREATLYEQYF
>TRBV7-8|few|TRBJ1-1|.|15
TGTGCCAGCAGCTTATTTCCATCAATGAACACTGAAGCTTTCTTT
CASSLFPSMNTEAFF
>TRBV29-1|many|TRBJ1-2|TRBD1|13
TGCAGCGCTGGACCGGGACAGCAAGGAGGCTACACCTTC
CSAGPGQQGGYTF
>TRBV10-2|many|TRBJ2-1|.|16
TGCGCCAGCAGCATGATACTTGGACCTACCTACAATGAGCAGTTCTTC
CASSMILGPTYNEQFF
>TRBV3-1|few|TRBJ2-3|TRBD2|19
TGTGCCAGCAGCCACTCGACGTGGGGAGGGCCTTTCGGCACAGATACGCAGTATTTT
CASSHSTWGGPFGTDTQYF
>TRBV7-7|.|TRBJ2-1|TRBD2|14
TGTGCCAGCAGCCACCGACTAGCGGACAATGAGCAGTTCTTC
CASSHRLADNEQFF
>TRBV20-1|.|TRBJ2-1|.|17
TGCAGTGCTCCTAGTTCTGCCGGTCCGAGTGCGGGCGGCGAGCAGTTCTTC
CSAPSSAGPSAGGEQFF
>TRBV9|many|TRBJ2-7|TRBD2|11
TGTGCCAGCAGCGCCGGGGGGGAGCAGTACTTC
CASSAGGEQYF
>TRBV3-1|.|TRBJ1-2|.|13
TGTGCCAGCAGCCAAAAAGGGGGATATGGCTACACCTTC
CASSQKGGYGYTF
>TRBV3-1|few|TRBJ2-5|.|15
TGTGCCAGCAGCCAGTCATATAGCAAGGCGGGGGCTCAGTACTTC
CASSQSYSKAGAQYF
>TRBV7-8|few|TRBJ2-7|TRBD2|14
TGTGCCAGCAGCCAGGCGGGGGGCGGTTACGAGCAGTACTTC
CASSQAGGGYEQYF
>TRBV5-6|many|TRBJ2-1|.|14
TGTGCCAGCAGCGCTGATCGCTCCTACAATGAGCAGTTCTTC
CASSADRSYNEQFF
>TRBV12-3/TRBV12-4|many|TRBJ2-5|TRBD1|14
TGTGCCAGCAGTACAAGGGACAGGCAAGAGACCCAGTACTTC
CASSTRDRQETQYF
>TRBV6-1|few|TRBJ2-2|.|15
TGTGCCAGCAGTCCTGGACAGTACCTCACCGGGGAGCTGTTTTTT
CASSPGQYLTGELFF
>TRBV30|.|TRBJ1-1|TRBD1|14
TGTGCCTGGAGTGTAAGGGCAGGGGGTGAAGAAGCTTTCTTT
CAWSVRAGGEEAFF
>TRBV20-1|many|TRBJ2-1|.|12
TGCAGTGCTAGAGGATATTACAATGAGCAGTTCTTC
CSARGYYNEQFF
>TRBV12-3/TRBV12-4|many|TRBJ1-2|.|13
TGTGCCAGCAGTTTAGCGGCAGGGTCGGGCTACACCTTC
CASSLAAGSGYTF
>TRBV9|.|TRBJ2-5|TRBD2|15
TGTGCCAGCAGCTCAACGGGGGGGAGCGGAGAGACCCAGTACTTC
CASSSTGGSGETQYF
>TRBV7-8|many|TRBJ2-7|TRBD1|13
TGTGCCAGCAGGCCGACAGGGACCTACGAGCAGTACTTC
CASRPTGTYEQYF
>TRBV7-9|few|TRBJ2-7|TRBD1|14
TGTGCCAGCAGCTTAGGGGACAGGGGGCGTGAGCAGTACTTC
CASSLGDRGREQYF
>TRBV10-2|.|TRBJ2-7|.|12
TGCGCCAGCAGGACCCCAACCTACGAGCAGTACTTC
CASRTPTYEQYF
>TRBV2|.|TRBJ1-2|TRBD1|16
TGTGCCACGTCTTCTGTCTGGGCAGGGGGGCTCTATGGCTACACCTTC
CATSSVWAGGLYGYTF
>TRBV7-8|.|TRBJ1-3|.|13
TGTGCCAGCAGTTCGTACTCTGGAAACACCATATATTTT
CASSSYSGNTIYF
>TRBV6-5|.|TRBJ1-2|.|16
TGTGCCAGCAGTTACTCAGGGGAAGTGGTTGACTATGGCTACACCTTC
CASSYSGEVVDYGYTF
>TRBV7-9|.|TRBJ2-7|.|13
TGTGCCAGCAGCTCGCCATTGACCTACGAGCAGTACTTC
CASSSPLTYEQYF
>TRBV9|many|TRBJ2-2|TRBD2|14
TGTGCCAGCAGCCCAAGACTAGCAGCCGGGGAGCTGTTTTTT
CASSPRLAAGELFF
>TRBV9|few|TRBJ2-7|TRBD2|15
TGTGCCAGCAGCGCTCTAGCGGGGGTACTCTACGAGCAGTACTTC
CASSALAGVLYEQYF
>TRBV4-3|.|TRBJ2-2|TRBD2|18
TGCGCCAGCAGCCAAGATTTACCCGGGACTATGAACACCGGGGAGCTGTTTTTT
CASSQDLPGTMNTGELFF
>TRBV14|many|TRBJ1-2|.|14
TGTGCCAGCAGCCTATGGACGGCCGGATATGGCTACACCTTC
CASSLWTAGYGYTF
>TRBV7-9|many|TRBJ2-2|.|15
TGTGCCAGCAGCAATAGGGACCTTCTCCCCGGGGAGCTGTTTTTT
CASSNRDLLPGELFF
>TRBV6-5|.|TRBJ1-2|.|16
TGTGCCAGCAGTTACTCGAGTGGAGGGAGAAGGAGTAGATACACCTTC
CASSYSSGGRRSRYTF
>TRBV5-1|many|TRBJ2-3|TRBD1|16
TGCGCCAGCAGCTTGGCCCGCAGGGGGCTTAGAGATACGCAGTATTTT
CASSLARRGLRDTQYF
>TRBV10-3|.|TRBJ2-5|.|16
TGTGCCATCAGTGACCCCGGGACACGGAGCCAAGAGACCCAGTACTTC
CAISDPGTRSQETQYF
>TRBV6-5|.|TRBJ2-5|TRBD1|14
TGTGCCAGCAGTTACACAGGGGCCCAAGAGACCCAGTACTTC
CASSYTGAQETQYF